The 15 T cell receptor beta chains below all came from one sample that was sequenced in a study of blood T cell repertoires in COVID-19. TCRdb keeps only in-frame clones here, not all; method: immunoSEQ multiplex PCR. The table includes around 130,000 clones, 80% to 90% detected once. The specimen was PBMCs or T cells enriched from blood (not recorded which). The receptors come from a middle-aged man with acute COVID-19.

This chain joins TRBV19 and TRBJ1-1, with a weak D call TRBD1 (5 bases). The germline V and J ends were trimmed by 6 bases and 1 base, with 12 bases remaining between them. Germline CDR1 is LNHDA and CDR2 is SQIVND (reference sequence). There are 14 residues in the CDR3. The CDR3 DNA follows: TGTGCCAGTAGGTTGGGGGGGTGGAACACTGAAGCTTTCTTT. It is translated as CASRLGGWNTEAFF.

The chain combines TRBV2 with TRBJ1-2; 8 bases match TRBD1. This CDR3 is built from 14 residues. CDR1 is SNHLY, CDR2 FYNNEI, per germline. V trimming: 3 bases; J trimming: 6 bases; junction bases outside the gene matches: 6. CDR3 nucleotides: TGTGCCAGCAGTGAGCAGGGGGCAGGAAATGGCTACACCTTC. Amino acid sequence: CASSEQGAGNGYTF.

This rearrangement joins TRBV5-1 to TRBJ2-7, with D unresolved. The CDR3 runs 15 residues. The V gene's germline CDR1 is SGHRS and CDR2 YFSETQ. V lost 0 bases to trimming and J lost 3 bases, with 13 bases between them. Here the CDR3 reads CASSLAVGHLYEQYF. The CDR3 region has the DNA TGCGCCAGCAGCTTGGCCGTGGGCCACCTCTACGAGCAGTACTTC.

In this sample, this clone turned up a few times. CDR3 sequence: CAWPSGVGGEQFF. CDR3 nucleotide sequence: TGTGCCTGGCCCTCGGGAGTAGGTGGGGAGCAGTTCTTC. This chain uses TRBV2 with TRBJ2-1; a possible D gene is TRBD2 (6 bases). The germline V gene encodes CDR1 SNHLY and CDR2 FYNNEI. Between the trimmed V and J ends, which lost 11 bases and 10 bases, there was a span of 21 bases. CDR3 length: 13 residues.

The CDR3 is CASSPTGGEIPEAFF. The CDR3 DNA is TGTGCCAGCAGCCCCACAGGGGGCGAAATACCAGAAGCTTTCTTT. The gene calls are TRBV5-8 and TRBJ1-1; 9 bases line up with TRBD1. This CDR3 spans 15 amino acids. Germline V gives CDR1 SGHTS, CDR2 YDEGEE. V gave up 4 bases and J gave up 8 bases; unmatched junction bases: 12.

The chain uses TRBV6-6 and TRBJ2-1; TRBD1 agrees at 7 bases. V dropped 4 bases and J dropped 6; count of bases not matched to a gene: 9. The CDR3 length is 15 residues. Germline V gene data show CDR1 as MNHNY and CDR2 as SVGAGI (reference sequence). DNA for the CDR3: TGTGCCAGCAGTTCCCAAGGGGGCCGGTCCAATGAGCAGTTCTTC. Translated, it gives CASSSQGGRSNEQFF.

In DNA form, the CDR3 reads TGTGCCAGTAGTTTGGGACAGGGCCATGGCTACACCTTC. Its protein product is CASSLGQGHGYTF. This sequence joins TRBV19 and TRBJ1-2, with 9 bases fitting TRBD1. Germline V gene data show CDR1 as LNHDA and CDR2 as SQIVND (reference sequence). The CDR3 has 13 residues. Trimming took 5 bases from V and 6 from J; bases not matched to a gene: 4.

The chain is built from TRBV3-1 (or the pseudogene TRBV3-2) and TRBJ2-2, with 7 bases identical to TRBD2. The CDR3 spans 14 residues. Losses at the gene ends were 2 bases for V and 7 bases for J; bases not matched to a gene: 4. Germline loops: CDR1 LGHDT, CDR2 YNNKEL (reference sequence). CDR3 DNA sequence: TGTGCCAGCAGCCAACGGGGAGGGATCGGGGAGCTGTTTTTT. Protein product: CASSQRGGIGELFF.

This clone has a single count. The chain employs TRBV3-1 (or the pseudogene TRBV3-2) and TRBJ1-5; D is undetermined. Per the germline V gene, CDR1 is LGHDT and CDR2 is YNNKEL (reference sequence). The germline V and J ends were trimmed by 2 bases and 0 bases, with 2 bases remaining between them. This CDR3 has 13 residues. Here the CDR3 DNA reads TGTGCCAGCAGCCAATATAGCAATCAGCCCCAGCATTTT. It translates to CASSQYSNQPQHF.

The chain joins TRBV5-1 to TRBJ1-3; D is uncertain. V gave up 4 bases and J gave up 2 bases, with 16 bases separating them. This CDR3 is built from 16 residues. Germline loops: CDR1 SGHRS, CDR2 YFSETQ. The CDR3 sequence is CASSSLEGNTGNTIYF. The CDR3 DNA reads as TGCGCCAGCAGCAGTCTCGAGGGAAATACTGGAAACACCATATATTTT.

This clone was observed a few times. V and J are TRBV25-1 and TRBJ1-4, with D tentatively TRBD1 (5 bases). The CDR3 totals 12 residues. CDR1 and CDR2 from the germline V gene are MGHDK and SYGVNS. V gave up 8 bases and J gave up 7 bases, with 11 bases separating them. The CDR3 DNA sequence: TGTGCCAGCTCGGGGGTTAGTGAAAAACTGTTTTTT. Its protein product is CASSGVSEKLFF.

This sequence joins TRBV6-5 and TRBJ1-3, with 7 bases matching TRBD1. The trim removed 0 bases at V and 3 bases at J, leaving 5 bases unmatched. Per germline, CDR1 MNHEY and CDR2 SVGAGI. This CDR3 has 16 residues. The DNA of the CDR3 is TGTGCCAGCAGTTACTCGAAGGGGGCAGGTGGAAACACCATATATTTT. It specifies CASSYSKGAGGNTIYF.

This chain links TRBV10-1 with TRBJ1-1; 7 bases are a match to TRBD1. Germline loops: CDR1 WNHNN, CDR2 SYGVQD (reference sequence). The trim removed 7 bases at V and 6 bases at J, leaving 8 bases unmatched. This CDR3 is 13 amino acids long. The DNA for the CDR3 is TGCGCCAGCACCTCCGGGACAGTTTCTGAAGCTTTCTTT. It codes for CASTSGTVSEAFF.

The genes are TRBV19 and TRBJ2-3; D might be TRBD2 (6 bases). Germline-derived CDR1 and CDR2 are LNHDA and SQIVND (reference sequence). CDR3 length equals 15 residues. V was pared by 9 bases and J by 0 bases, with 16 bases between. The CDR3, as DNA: TGTGCCAGCCTCTATGGCGGGACGAGCACAGATACGCAGTATTTT. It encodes CASLYGGTSTDTQYF.

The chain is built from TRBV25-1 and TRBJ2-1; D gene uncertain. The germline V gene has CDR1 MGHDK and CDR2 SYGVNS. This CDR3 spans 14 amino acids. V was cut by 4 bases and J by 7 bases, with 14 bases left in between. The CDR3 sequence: CASSAEVFYNEQFF. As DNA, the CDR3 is TGTGCCAGCAGTGCCGAGGTCTTTTATAATGAGCAGTTCTTC.